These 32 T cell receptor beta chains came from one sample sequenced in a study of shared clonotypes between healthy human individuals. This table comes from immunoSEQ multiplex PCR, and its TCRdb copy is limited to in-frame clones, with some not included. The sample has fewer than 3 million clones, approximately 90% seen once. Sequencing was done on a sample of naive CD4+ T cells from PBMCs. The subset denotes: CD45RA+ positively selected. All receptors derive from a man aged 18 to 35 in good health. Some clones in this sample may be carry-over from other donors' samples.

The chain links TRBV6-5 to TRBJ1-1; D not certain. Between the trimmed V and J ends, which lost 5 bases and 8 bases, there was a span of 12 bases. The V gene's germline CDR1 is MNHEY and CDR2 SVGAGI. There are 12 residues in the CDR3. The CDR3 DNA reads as TGTGCCAGCAGTCCATCGGACGGGGAAGCTTTCTTT. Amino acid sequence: CASSPSDGEAFF.

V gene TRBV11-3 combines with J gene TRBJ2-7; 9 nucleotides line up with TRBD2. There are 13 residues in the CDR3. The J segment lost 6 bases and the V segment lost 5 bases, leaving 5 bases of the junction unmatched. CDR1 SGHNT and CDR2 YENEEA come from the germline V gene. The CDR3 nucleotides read TGTGCCAGCAGCCGAGGGACTAGCTCCGAGCAGTACTTC. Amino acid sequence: CASSRGTSSEQYF.

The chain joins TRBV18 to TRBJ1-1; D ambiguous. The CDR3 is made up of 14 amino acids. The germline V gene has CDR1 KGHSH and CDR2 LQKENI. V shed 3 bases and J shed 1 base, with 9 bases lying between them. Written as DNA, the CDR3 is TGTGCCAGCTCACCCGCCCAGAAGAACACTGAAGCTTTCTTT. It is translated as CASSPAQKNTEAFF.

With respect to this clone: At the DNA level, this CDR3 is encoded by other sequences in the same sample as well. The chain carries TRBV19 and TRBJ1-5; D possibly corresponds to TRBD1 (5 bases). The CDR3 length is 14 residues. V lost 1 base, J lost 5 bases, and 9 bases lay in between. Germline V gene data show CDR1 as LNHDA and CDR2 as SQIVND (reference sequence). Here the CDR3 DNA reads TGTGCCAGTAGTATAGTCGGGGGTGATCAGCCCCAGCATTTT. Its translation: CASSIVGGDQPQHF.

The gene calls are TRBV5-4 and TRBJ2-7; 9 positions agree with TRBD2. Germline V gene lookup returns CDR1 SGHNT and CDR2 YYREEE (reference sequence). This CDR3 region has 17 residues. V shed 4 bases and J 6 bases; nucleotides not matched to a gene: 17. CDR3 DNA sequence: TGTGCCAGCAGCAAAGGGGGGCTAGCGGGGAGTTCCATCGAGCAGTACTTC. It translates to CASSKGGLAGSSIEQYF.

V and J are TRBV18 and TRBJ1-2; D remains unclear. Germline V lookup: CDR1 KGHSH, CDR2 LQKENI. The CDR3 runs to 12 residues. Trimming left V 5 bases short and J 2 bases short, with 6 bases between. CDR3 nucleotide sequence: TGTGCCAGCTCAATGGCAAACTATGGCTACACCTTC. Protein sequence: CASSMANYGYTF.

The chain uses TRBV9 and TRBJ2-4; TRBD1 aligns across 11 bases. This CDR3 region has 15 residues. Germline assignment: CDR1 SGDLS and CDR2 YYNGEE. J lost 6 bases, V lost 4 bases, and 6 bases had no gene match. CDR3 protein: CASSSGQGAGNIQYF. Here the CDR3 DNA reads TGTGCCAGCAGCTCCGGACAGGGGGCCGGAAACATTCAGTACTTC. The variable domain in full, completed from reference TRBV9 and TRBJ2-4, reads DSGVTQTPKHLITATGQRVTLRCSPRSGDLSVYWYQQSLDQGLQFLIQYYNGEERAKGNILERFSAQQFPDLHSELNLSSLELGDSALYFCASSSGQGAGNIQYFGAGTRLSVL.

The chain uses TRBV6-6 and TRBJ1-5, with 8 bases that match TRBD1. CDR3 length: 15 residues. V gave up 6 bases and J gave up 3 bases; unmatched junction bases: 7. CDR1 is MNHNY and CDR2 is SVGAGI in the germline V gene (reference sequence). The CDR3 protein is CASRGQGANNQPQHF. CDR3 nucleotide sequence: TGTGCCAGCAGAGGACAGGGCGCAAACAATCAGCCCCAGCATTTT.

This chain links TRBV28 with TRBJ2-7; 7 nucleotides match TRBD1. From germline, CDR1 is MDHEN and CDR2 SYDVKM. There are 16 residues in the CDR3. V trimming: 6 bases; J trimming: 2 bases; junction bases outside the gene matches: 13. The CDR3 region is CASSPAGTVNAYEQYF. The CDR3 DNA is TGTGCCAGCAGCCCAGCCGGGACAGTAAATGCCTACGAGCAGTACTTC.

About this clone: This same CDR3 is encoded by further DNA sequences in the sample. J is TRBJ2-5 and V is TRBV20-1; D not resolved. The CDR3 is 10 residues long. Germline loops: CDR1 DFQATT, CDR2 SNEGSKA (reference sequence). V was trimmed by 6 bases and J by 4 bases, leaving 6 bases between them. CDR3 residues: CSAHTETQYF. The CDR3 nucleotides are TGCAGTGCCCACACAGAGACCCAGTACTTC.

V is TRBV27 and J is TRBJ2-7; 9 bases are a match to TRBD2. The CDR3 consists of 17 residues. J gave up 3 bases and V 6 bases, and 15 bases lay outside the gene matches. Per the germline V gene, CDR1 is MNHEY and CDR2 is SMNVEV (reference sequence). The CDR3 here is CASSFLRAGGKDYEQYF. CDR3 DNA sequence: TGTGCCAGCAGCTTCCTGAGGGCGGGAGGGAAAGACTACGAGCAGTACTTC.

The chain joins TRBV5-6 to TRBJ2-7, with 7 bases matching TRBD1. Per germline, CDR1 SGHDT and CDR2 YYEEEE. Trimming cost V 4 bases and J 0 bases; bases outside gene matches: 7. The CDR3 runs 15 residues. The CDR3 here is CASSATGPLSYEQYF. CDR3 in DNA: TGTGCCAGCAGCGCGACAGGGCCCCTCTCCTACGAGCAGTACTTC.

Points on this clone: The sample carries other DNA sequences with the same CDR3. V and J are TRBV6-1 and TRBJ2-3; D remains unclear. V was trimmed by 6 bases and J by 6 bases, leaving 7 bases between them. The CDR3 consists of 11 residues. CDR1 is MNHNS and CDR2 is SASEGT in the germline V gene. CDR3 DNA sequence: TGTGCCAGCAGGGCCGGGGATACGCAGTATTTT. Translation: CASRAGDTQYF.

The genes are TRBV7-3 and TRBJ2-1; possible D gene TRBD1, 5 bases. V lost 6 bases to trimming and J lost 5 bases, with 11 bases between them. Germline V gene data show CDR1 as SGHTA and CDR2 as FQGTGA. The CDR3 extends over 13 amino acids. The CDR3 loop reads CASSFAGHNEQFF. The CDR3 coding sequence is TGTGCCAGCAGTTTTGCAGGGCACAATGAGCAGTTCTTC.

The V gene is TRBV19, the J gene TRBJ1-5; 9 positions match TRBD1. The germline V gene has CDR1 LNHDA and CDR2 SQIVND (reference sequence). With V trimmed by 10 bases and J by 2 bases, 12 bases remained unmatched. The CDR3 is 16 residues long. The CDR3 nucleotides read TGTGCCACCAGCCGGACAGGGGAGTTGGGCAATCAGCCCCAGCATTTT. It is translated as CATSRTGELGNQPQHF.

Written as DNA, the CDR3 is TGTGCCACCAGCAGAAACCGGGGCGCGTCGGCCACTGAAGCTTTCTTT. The encoded protein is CATSRNRGASATEAFF. The chain combines TRBV15 with TRBJ1-1, with D perhaps TRBD1 (5 bases). The CDR3 totals 16 residues. Trimming stripped 2 bases from V and 4 bases from J, with 17 bases between. Germline CDR1 reads LNHNV; CDR2 reads YYDKDF (reference sequence).

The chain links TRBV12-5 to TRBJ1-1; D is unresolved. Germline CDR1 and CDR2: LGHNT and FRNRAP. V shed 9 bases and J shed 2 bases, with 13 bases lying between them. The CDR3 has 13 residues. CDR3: CASGSEFNTEAFF. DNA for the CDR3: TGTGCTAGCGGTAGCGAATTCAACACTGAAGCTTTCTTT.

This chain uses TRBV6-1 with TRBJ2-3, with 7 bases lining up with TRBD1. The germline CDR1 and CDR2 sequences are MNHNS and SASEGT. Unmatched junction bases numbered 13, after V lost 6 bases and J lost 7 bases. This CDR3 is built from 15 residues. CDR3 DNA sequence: TGTGCCAGCAGCCCCAACCCGGGACAGAAGCATACGCAGTATTTT. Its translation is CASSPNPGQKHTQYF.

The CDR3 protein is CASMRIGSYEQYF. In DNA form, the CDR3 reads TGTGCCAGCATGCGCATCGGCTCCTACGAGCAGTACTTC. This sequence joins TRBV6-6 and TRBJ2-7, with D unresolved. The V end was cut by 7 bases, the J end by 0 bases, with 10 bases between. CDR1 is MNHNY and CDR2 is SVGAGI in the germline V gene (reference sequence). The length of the CDR3 is 13 residues.

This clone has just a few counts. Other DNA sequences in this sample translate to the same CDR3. CDR3 in DNA: TGCAGCGTTGGGGACAGGGGCTATGGCTACACCTTC. As protein: CSVGDRGYGYTF. The rearrangement uses TRBV29-1 and TRBJ1-2; 10 bases match TRBD1. Germline V gene data show CDR1 as SQVTM and CDR2 as ANQGSEA. V lost 4 bases to trimming and J lost 4 bases; unmatched junction nucleotides: 0. The CDR3 totals 12 residues.

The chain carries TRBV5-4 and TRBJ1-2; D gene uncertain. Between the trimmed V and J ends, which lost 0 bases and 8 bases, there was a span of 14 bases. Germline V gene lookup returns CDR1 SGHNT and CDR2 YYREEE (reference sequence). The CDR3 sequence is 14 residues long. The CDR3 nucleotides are TGTGCCAGCAGCTTGGATCAGGCTCTCGGCGGCTACACCTTC. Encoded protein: CASSLDQALGGYTF.

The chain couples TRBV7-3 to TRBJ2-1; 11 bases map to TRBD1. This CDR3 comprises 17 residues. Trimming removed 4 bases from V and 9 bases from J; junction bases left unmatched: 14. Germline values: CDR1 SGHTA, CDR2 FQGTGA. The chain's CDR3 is CASSSEFGTGGRIEQFF. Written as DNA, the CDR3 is TGTGCCAGCAGCTCCGAATTCGGGACAGGGGGTCGAATTGAGCAGTTCTTC.

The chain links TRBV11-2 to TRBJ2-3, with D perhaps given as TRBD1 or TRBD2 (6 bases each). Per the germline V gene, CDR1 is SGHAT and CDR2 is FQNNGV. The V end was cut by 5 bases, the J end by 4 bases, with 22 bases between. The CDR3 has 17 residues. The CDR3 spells CASSPPYPARGADTQYF. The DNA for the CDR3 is TGTGCCAGCAGCCCCCCTTATCCTGCAAGGGGGGCAGATACGCAGTATTTT. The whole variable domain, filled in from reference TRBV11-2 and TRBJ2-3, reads EAGVAQSPRYKIIEKRQSVAFWCNPISGHATLYWYQQILGQGPKLLIQFQNNGVVDDSQLPKDRFSAERLKGVDSTLKIQPAKLEDSAVYLCASSPPYPARGADTQYFGPGTRLTVL.

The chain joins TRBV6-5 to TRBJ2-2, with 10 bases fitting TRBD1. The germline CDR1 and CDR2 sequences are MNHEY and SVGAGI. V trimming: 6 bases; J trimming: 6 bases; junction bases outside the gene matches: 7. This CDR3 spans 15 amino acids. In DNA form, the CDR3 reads TGTGCCAGCAGCTGGGACAGGGGCTCGGCCGGGGAGCTGTTTTTT. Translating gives CASSWDRGSAGELFF.

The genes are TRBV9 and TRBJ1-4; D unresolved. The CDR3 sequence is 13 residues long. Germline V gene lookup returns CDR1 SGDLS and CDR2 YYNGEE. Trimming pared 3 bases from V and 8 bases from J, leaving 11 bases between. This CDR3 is CASSGEGREKLFF. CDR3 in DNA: TGTGCCAGCAGCGGTGAGGGAAGAGAAAAACTGTTTTTT.

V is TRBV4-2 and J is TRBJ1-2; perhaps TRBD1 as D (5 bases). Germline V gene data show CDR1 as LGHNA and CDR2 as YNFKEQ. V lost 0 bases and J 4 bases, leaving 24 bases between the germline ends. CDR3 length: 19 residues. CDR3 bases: TGTGCCAGCAGCCAAGATTTCCTGGGGGGGGTGGCAGGAGGCTATGGCTACACCTTC. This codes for CASSQDFLGGVAGGYGYTF.

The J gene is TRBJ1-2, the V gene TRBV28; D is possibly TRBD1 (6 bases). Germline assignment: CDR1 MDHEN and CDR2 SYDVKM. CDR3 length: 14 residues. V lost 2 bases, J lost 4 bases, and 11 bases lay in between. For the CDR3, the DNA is TGTGCCAGCAGTTTAGTACAGGGTCCCTATGGCTACACCTTC. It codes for CASSLVQGPYGYTF.

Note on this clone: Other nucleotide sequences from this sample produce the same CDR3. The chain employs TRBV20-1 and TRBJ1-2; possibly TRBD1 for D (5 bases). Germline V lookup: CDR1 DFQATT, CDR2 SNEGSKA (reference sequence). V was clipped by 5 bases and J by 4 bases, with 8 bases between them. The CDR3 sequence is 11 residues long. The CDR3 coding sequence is TGCAGTGCTCCCGGGACCTATGGCTACACCTTC. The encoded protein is CSAPGTYGYTF.

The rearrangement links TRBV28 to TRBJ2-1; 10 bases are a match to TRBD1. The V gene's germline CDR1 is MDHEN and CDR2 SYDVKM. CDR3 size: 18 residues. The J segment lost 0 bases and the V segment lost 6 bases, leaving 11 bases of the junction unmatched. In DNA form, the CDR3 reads TGTGCCAGCAGCAAGAGTATCTGGGACAGGGGCTCCTACAATGAGCAGTTCTTC. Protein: CASSKSIWDRGSYNEQFF. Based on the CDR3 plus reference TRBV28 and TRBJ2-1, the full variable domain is DVKVTQSSRYLVKRTGEKVFLECVQDMDHENMFWYRQDPGLGLRLIYFSYDVKMKEKGDIPEGYSVSREKKERFSLILESASTNQTSMYLCASSKSIWDRGSYNEQFFGPGTRLTVL.

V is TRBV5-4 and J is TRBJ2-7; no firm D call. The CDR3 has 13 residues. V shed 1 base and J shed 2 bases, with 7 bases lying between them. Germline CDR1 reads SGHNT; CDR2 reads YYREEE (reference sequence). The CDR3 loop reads CASSLWLAYEQYF. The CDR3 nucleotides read TGTGCCAGCAGCTTGTGGCTAGCCTACGAGCAGTACTTC.

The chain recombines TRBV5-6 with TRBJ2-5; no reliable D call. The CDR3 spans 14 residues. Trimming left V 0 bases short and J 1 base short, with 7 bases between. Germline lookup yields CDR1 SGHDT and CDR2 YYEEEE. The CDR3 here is CASSLEWAQETQYF. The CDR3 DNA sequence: TGTGCCAGCAGCTTGGAGTGGGCCCAAGAGACCCAGTACTTC. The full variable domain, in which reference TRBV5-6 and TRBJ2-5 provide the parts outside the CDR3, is DAGVTQSPTHLIKTRGQQVTLRCSPKSGHDTVSWYQQALGQGPQFIFQYYEEEERQRGNFPDRFSGHQFPNYSSELNVNALLLGDSALYLCASSLEWAQETQYFGPGTRLLVL.

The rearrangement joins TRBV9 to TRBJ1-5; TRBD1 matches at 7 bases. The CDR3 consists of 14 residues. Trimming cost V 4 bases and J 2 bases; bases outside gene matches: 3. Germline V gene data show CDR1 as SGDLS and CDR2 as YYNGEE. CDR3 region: CASSNGTGNQPQHF. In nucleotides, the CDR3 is TGTGCCAGCAGCAACGGGACAGGCAATCAGCCCCAGCATTTT.